Listed below are T cell receptor beta chains from one sample, sequenced in a study of long-term antiretroviral therapy in people with HIV. Clones were sequenced by immunoSEQ multiplex PCR, and TCRdb holds only the in-frame ones, with some missing. The table lists 6,700 or so clones, just under 75% of them singletons, with around 8% in the top ten. The sample in question was unsorted PBMCs, obtained 0.1 years before starting antiretroviral therapy. These receptors were collected from a man between 18 and 35 years old with HIV. Both conserved end residues are part of each CDR3. D genes are given only for firm matches. For some rows the clone size is stated as once, few or many, or as a class when expanded; others skip it.

length	size	V	D	J	CDR3	DNA
14	.	TRBV6-1	.	TRBJ1-5	CASSEEHGFEPQHF	TGTGCCAGCAGTGAAGAACATGGATTTGAGCCCCAGCATTTT
15	.	TRBV6-1	TRBD1	TRBJ2-1	CASSEAQGAGNEQFF	TGTGCCAGCAGTGAAGCGCAGGGGGCAGGAAATGAGCAGTTCTTC
12	.	TRBV27	.	TRBJ2-1	CASSPPGNEQFF	TGTGCCAGCAGTCCCCCTGGCAATGAGCAGTTCTTC
14	.	TRBV19	.	TRBJ1-2	CASISGQDYYGYTF	TGTGCCAGTATCTCCGGCCAGGATTACTATGGCTACACCTTC
14	few	TRBV7-8	.	TRBJ1-1	CASSEGWRNTEAFF	TGTGCCAGCAGCGAGGGGTGGAGGAACACTGAAGCTTTCTTT
16	.	TRBV15	.	TRBJ1-4	CATSREPGRRAEKLFF	TGTGCCACCAGCAGAGAACCCGGCCGCCGGGCGGAAAAACTGTTTTTT
14	.	TRBV6-5	.	TRBJ2-1	CASSYVGSYNEQFF	TGTGCCAGCAGTTACGTGGGCTCCTACAATGAGCAGTTCTTC
19	.	TRBV5-1	TRBD1	TRBJ1-6	CASSLFDRGQGSGNSPLHF	TGCGCCAGCAGCTTGTTCGACAGGGGGCAGGGGAGTGGGAATTCACCCCTCCACTTT
17	.	TRBV5-1	TRBD2	TRBJ2-5	CASSPDSPGLAVETQYF	TGCGCCAGCAGCCCGGACAGCCCGGGACTAGCGGTAGAGACCCAGTACTTC
15	.	TRBV2	.	TRBJ1-6	CASRRQETYNSPLHF	TGTGCCAGCAGACGACAGGAAACTTATAATTCACCCCTCCACTTT
13	once	TRBV27	.	TRBJ2-1	CASSLGSVHEQFF	TGTGCCAGCAGTTTAGGTAGCGTCCATGAGCAGTTCTTC
15	.	TRBV19	.	TRBJ2-3	CASSILGGASDTQYF	TGTGCCAGTAGTATACTAGGGGGGGCCTCAGATACGCAGTATTTT
13	.	TRBV5-6	TRBD1	TRBJ1-2	CASTAQGAYGYTF	TGTGCCAGCACCGCACAGGGGGCCTATGGCTACACCTTC
15	once	TRBV27	.	TRBJ2-3	CASSLGRGLTDTQYF	TGTGCCAGCTCGCTGGGGCGGGGACTGACAGATACGCAGTATTTT
12	.	TRBV30	.	TRBJ2-3	CAWCSGTDTQYF	TGTGCCTGGTGTAGCGGCACAGATACGCAGTATTTT
11	.	TRBV7-9	.	TRBJ2-3	CASSSTDTQYF	TGTGCCAGCAGCTCGACAGATACGCAGTATTTT
19	.	TRBV4-1	TRBD1	TRBJ1-1	CASSQAPYAPGQANTEAFF	TGCGCCAGCAGCCAAGCCCCCTACGCTCCGGGACAGGCGAACACTGAAGCTTTCTTT
15	.	TRBV6-1	.	TRBJ2-2	CASTTGGKNTGELFF	TGTGCCAGCACCACCGGCGGGAAGAACACCGGGGAGCTGTTTTTT
14	.	TRBV13	.	TRBJ2-5	CASSSPGHQETQYF	TGTGCCAGCAGCTCCCCGGGACACCAAGAGACCCAGTACTTC
11	.	TRBV19	.	TRBJ2-2	CASSGSGELFF	TGTGCCAGTAGTGGATCCGGGGAGCTGTTTTTT
15	once	TRBV11-1	.	TRBJ1-5	CASSLAYRDNQPQHF	TGTGCCAGCAGCTTAGCGTACAGGGACAATCAGCCCCAGCATTTT
16	once	TRBV28	TRBD1	TRBJ2-4	CASSPQGGGDKNIQYF	TGTGCCAGCAGTCCACAGGGGGGAGGCGACAAAAACATTCAGTACTTC
15	.	TRBV19	.	TRBJ2-3	CASGPGMSGTDTQYF	TGTGCCAGTGGGCCGGGTATGTCCGGGACAGATACGCAGTATTTT
14	.	TRBV2	.	TRBJ1-2	CARQKQTGVDGYTF	TGTGCCAGACAAAAGCAGACGGGGGTAGATGGCTACACCTTC
17	.	TRBV7-8	TRBD1	TRBJ1-5	CASSLGGTGGGLRPQHF	TGTGCCAGCAGCTTAGGGGGGACAGGGGGCGGGTTACGGCCCCAGCATTTT
14	.	TRBV28	.	TRBJ1-1	CASSFPGVSTEAFF	TGTGCCAGCAGTTTCCCAGGGGTGAGCACTGAAGCTTTCTTT
17	.	TRBV7-2	.	TRBJ1-4	CASSLQLDIDHLEKLFF	TGTGCCAGCAGCTTACAGCTCGACATCGACCATTTGGAAAAACTGTTTTTT
16	.	TRBV6-1	.	TRBJ2-2	CASSEGSRVGWWELFF	TGTGCCAGCAGTGAGGGATCTAGGGTCGGTTGGTGGGAGCTGTTTTTT
14	few	TRBV28	.	TRBJ1-6	CASKGSLNNSPLHF	TGTGCCAGCAAGGGGAGCCTCAATAATTCACCCCTCCACTTT
15	.	TRBV27	TRBD1	TRBJ2-1	CASSLGQTSYNEQFF	TGTGCCAGCAGTTTGGGACAGACCTCCTACAATGAGCAGTTCTTC
16	.	TRBV9	TRBD1	TRBJ1-4	CASSVANRGPEEKLFF	TGTGCCAGCAGCGTAGCTAACAGGGGGCCAGAAGAAAAACTGTTTTTT
13	once	TRBV9	.	TRBJ2-5	CASSVVPQETQYF	TGTGCCAGCAGCGTAGTACCCCAAGAGACCCAGTACTTC
14	once	TRBV12-1	.	TRBJ2-3	CASSFRLRGDTQYF	TGTGCCAGCAGCTTTAGGCTTAGGGGGGATACGCAGTATTTT